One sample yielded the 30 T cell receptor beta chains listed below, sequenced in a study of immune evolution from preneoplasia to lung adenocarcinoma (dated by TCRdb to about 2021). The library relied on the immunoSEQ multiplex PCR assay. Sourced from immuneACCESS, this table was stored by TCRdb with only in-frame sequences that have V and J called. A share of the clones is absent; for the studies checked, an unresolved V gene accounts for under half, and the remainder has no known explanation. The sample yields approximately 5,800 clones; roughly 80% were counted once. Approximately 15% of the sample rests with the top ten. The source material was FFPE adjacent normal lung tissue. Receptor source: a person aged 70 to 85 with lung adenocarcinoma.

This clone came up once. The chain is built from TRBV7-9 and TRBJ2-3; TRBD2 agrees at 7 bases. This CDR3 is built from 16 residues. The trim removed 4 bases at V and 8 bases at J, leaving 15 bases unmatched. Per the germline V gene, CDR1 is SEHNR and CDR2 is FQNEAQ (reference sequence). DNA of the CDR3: TGTGCCAGCAGCTCTGCGGGGGAGGGCCGTAGTTCTACGCAGTATTTT. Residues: CASSSAGEGRSSTQYF.

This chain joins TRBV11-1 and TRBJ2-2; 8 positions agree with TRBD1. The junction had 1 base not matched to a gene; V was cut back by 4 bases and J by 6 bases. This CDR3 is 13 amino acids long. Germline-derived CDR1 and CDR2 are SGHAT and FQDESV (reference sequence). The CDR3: CASSWTGSGELFF. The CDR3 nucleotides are TGTGCCAGCAGCTGGACAGGGTCCGGGGAGCTGTTTTTT.

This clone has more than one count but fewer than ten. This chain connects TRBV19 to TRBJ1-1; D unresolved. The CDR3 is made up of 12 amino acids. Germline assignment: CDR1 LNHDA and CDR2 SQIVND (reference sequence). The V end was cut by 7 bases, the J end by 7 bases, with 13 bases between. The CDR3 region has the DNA TGTGCCAGTAAATTCAGAGGTAATGAAGCTTTCTTT. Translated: CASKFRGNEAFF.

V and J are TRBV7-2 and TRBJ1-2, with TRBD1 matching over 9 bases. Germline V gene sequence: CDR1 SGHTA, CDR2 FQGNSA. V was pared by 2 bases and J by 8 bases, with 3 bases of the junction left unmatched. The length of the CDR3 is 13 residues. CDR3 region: CASSLNRGQGYTF. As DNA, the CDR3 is TGTGCCAGCAGCTTAAACAGGGGGCAGGGCTACACCTTC.

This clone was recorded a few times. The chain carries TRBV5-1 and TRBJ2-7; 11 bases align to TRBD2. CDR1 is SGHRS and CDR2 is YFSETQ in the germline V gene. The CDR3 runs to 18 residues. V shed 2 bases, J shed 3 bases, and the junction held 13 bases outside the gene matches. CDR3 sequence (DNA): TGCGCCAGCAGCTTAGGGCTACCGACTAGCGGGATGGGCTACGAGCAGTACTTC. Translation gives CASSLGLPTSGMGYEQYF.

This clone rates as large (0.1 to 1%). The CDR3 reads CAGGPLPYEQYF. CDR3 nucleotide sequence: TGTGCCGGGGGGCCCCTACCCTACGAGCAGTACTTC. This sequence joins TRBV2 and TRBJ2-7; either TRBD1 or TRBD2 may supply D (6 bases each). The germline gives CDR1 SNHLY, CDR2 FYNNEI. The CDR3 is 12 residues long. Trimming shortened V by 11 bases and J by 2 bases, and 13 bases separated the two germline ends.

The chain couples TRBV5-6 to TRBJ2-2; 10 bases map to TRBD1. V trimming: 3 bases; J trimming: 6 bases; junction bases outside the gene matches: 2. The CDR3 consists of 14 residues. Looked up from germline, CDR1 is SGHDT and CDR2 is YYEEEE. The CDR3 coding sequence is TGTGCCAGCAGCTGGACAGGGGGGGCCGGGGAGCTGTTTTTT. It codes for CASSWTGGAGELFF.

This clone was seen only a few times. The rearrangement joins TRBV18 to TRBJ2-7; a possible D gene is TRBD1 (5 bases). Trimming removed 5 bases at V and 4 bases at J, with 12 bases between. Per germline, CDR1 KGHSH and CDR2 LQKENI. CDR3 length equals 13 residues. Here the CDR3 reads CASSETPGYEQYF. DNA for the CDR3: TGTGCCAGCTCAGAAACTCCAGGGTACGAGCAGTACTTC. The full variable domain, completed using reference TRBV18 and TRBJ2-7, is NAGVMQNPRHLVRRRGQEARLRCSPMKGHSHVYWYRQLPEEGLKFMVYLQKENIIDESGMPKERFSAEFPKEGPSILRIQQVVRGDSAAYFCASSETPGYEQYFGPGTRLTVT.

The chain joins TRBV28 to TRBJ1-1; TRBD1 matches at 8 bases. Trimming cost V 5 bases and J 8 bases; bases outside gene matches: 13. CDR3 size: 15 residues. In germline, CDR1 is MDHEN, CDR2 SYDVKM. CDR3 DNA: TGTGCCAGCAGTGAGCACCCTGCGACAGGGGCGGAAGCTTTCTTT. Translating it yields CASSEHPATGAEAFF. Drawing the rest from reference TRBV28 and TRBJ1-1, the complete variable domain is DVKVTQSSRYLVKRTGEKVFLECVQDMDHENMFWYRQDPGLGLRLIYFSYDVKMKEKGDIPEGYSVSREKKERFSLILESASTNQTSMYLCASSEHPATGAEAFFGQGTRLTVV.

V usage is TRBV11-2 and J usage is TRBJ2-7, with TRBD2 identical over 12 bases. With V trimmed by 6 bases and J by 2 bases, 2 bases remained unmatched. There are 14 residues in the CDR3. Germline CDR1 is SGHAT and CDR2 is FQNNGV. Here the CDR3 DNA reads TGTGCCAGCAGGTCTAGCGGGAGGGCCTACGAGCAGTACTTC. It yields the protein CASRSSGRAYEQYF.

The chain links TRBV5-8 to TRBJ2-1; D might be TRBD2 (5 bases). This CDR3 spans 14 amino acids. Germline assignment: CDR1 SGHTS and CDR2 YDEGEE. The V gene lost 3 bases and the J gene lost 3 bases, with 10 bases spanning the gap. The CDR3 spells CASSSTRSYNEQFF. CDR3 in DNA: TGTGCCAGCAGCTCAACTAGAAGCTACAATGAGCAGTTCTTC.

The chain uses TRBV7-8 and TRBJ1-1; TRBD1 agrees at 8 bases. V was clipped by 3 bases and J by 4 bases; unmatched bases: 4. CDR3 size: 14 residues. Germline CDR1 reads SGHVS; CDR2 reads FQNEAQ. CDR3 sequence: CASSFRTGSTEAFF. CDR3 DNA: TGTGCCAGCAGCTTTCGGACAGGGTCCACTGAAGCTTTCTTT.

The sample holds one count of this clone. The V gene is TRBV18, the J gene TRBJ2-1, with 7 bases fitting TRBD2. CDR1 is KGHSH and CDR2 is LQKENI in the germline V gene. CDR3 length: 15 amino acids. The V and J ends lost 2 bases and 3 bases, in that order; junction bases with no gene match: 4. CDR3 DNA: TGTGCCAGCTCACCAACTGGCGGGAGCTACAATGAGCAGTTCTTC. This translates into CASSPTGGSYNEQFF.

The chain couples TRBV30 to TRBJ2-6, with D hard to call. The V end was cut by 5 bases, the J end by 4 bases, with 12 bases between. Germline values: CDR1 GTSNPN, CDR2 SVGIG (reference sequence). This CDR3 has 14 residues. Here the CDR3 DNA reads TGTGCCTGGCGTCGAAGGTCCGGGGCCAACGTCCTGACTTTC. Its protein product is CAWRRRSGANVLTF. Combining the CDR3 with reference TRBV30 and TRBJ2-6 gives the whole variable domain SQTIHQWPATLVQPVGSPLSLECTVEGTSNPNLYWYRQAAGRGLQLLFYSVGIGQISSEVPQNLSASRPQDRQFILSSKKLLLSDSGFYLCAWRRRSGANVLTFGAGSRLTVL.

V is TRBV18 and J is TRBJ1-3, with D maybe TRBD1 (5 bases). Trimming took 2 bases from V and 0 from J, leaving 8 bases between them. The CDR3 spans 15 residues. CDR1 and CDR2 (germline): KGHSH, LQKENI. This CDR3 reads CASSPMTVSGNTIYF. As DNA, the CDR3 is TGTGCCAGCTCACCAATGACAGTCTCTGGAAACACCATATATTTT.

As DNA, the CDR3 is TGCGCCAGCAGCTTGCCCGATTGGAACACCGGGGAGCTGTTTTTT. Its translation: CASSLPDWNTGELFF. The rearrangement links TRBV5-1 to TRBJ2-2; D call uncertain. This CDR3 is built from 15 residues. Trimming removed 1 base at V and 1 base at J, with 8 bases between. CDR1 is SGHRS and CDR2 is YFSETQ in the germline V gene.

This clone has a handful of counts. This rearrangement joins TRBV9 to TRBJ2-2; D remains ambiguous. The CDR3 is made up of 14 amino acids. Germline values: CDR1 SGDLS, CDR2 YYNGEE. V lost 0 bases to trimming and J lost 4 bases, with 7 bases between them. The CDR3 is CASSVDYITGELFF. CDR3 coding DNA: TGTGCCAGCAGCGTAGATTACATCACCGGGGAGCTGTTTTTT.

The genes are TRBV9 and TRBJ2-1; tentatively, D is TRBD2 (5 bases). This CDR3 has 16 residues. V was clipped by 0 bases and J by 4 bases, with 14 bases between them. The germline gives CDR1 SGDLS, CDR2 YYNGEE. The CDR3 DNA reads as TGTGCCAGCAGCGTAGGGGAGAGTGTCAGGTACAATGAGCAGTTCTTC. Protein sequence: CASSVGESVRYNEQFF.

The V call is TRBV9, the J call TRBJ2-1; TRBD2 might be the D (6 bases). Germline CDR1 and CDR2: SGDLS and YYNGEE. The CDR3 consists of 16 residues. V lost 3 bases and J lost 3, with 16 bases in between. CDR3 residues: CASSGRLVGGYNEQFF. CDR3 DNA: TGTGCCAGCAGCGGTCGACTAGTGGGGGGCTACAATGAGCAGTTCTTC.

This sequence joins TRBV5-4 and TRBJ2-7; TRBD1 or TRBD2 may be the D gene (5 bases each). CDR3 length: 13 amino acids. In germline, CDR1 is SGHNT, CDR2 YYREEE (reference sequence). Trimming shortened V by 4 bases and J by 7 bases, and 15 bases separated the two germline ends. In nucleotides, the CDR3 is TGTGCCAGCAGCGACCACTCAGAGGGGGAGCAGTACTTC. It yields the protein CASSDHSEGEQYF.

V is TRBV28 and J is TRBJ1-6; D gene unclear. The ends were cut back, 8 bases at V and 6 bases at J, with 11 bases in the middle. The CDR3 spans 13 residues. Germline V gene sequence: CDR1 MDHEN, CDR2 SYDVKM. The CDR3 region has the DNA TGTGCCAGCTTAACAGATATTAATTCACCCCTCCACTTT. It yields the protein CASLTDINSPLHF.

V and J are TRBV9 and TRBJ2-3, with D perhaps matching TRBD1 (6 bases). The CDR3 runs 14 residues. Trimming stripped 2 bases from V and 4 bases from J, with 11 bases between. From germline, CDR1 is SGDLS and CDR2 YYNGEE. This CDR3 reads CASSVSGASDTQYF. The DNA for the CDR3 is TGTGCCAGCAGCGTTTCAGGGGCTTCAGATACGCAGTATTTT.

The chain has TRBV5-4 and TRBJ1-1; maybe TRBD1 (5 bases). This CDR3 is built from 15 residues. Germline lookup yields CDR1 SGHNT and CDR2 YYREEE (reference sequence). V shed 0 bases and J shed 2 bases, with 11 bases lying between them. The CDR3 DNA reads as TGTGCCAGCAGCTTGGATTGGGGGGACAACACTGAAGCTTTCTTT. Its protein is CASSLDWGDNTEAFF.

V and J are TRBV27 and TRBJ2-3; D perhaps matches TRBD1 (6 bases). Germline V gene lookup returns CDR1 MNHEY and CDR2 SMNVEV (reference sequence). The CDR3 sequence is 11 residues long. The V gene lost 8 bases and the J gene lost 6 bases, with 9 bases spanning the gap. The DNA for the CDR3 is TGTGCCAGCTATACAGGGGATACGCAGTATTTT. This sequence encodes CASYTGDTQYF.

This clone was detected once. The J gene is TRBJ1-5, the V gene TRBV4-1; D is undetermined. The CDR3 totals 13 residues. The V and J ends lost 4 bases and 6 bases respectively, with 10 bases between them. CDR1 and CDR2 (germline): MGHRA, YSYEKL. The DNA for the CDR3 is TGCGCCAGCAGCCTCCGGGAGGGTCAGCCCCAGCATTTT. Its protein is CASSLREGQPQHF.

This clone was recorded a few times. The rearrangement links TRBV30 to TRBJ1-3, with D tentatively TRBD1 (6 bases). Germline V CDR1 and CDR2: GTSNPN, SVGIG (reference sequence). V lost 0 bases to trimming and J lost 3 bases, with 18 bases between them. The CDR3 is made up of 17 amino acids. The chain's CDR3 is CAWSVIRQQGVGNTIYF. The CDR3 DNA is TGTGCCTGGAGTGTAATCCGGCAACAGGGTGTTGGAAACACCATATATTTT.

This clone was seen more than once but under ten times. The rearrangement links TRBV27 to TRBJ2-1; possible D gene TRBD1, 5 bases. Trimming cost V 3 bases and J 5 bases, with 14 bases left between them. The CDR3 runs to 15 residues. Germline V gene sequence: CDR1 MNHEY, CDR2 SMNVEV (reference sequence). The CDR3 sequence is CASSLAGLEHNEQFF. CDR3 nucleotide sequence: TGTGCCAGCAGTTTGGCAGGGCTAGAACACAATGAGCAGTTCTTC.

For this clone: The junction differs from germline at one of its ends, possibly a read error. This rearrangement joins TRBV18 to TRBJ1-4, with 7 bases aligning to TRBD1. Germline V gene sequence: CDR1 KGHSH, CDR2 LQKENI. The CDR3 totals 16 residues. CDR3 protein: CASSPGQLDSNEKLFF. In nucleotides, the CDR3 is TGTGCCAGCTCACCGGGACAGTTAGACTCTAACGAAAAACTGTTTTTT.

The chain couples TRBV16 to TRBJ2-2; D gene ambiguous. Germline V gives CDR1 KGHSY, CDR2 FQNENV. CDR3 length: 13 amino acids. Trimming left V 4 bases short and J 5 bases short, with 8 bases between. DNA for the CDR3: TGTGCCAGCAGCCTCTCGAGTACCGGGGAGCTGTTTTTT. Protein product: CASSLSSTGELFF.

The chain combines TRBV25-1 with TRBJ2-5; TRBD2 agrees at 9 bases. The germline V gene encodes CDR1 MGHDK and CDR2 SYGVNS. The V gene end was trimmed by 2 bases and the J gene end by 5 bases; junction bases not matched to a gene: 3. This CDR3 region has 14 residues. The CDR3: CASSEALAGETQYF. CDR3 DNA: TGTGCCAGCAGTGAAGCGCTAGCGGGGGAGACCCAGTACTTC.